The rows below give T cell receptor beta chains drawn from one sample of a study of blood T cell repertoires in COVID-19. Method: immunoSEQ multiplex PCR; TCRdb's copy keeps in-frame clones and lacks some. Of 300,000 or so clones in the sample, 90% to 95% are singletons; the top ten hold approximately 2%. Material for sequencing was peripheral blood. Receptors originate from a woman aged 25 to 45 with COVID-19, enrolled during active disease. Each CDR3 is given with its conserved first and last residue. D genes are given only for firm matches. Clone sizes are given selectively: once, few, many, or a class where the clone is expanded.

V	J	size	D	CDR3	DNA
TRBV23-1	TRBJ2-6	.	.	CASKGVGANVLTF	TGCGCCAGCAAAGGGGTTGGGGCCAACGTCCTGACTTTC
TRBV10-3	TRBJ2-1	.	.	CATQGSYNEQFF	TGTGCCACCCAGGGATCCTACAATGAGCAGTTCTTC
TRBV9	TRBJ2-1	.	TRBD2	CASSVEEGTSGYNEQFF	TGTGCCAGCAGCGTAGAGGAAGGGACTAGCGGGTACAATGAGCAGTTCTTC
TRBV10-3	TRBJ1-5	.	.	CAISESGGNQPQHF	TGTGCCATCAGTGAGTCAGGGGGCAATCAGCCCCAGCATTTT
TRBV11-2	TRBJ1-6	.	.	CASSLAGVLGSPLHF	TGTGCCAGCAGCTTGGCAGGGGTGTTGGGGTCACCCCTCCACTTT
TRBV5-1	TRBJ2-1	few	TRBD2	CASSPNPLAGGHNEQFF	TGCGCCAGCAGCCCCAACCCACTAGCGGGAGGGCACAATGAGCAGTTCTTC
TRBV10-1	TRBJ1-1	.	.	CASSSGQGAFF	TGCGCCAGCAGTAGTGGACAAGGAGCTTTCTTT
TRBV16	TRBJ1-2	.	.	CASSQTEDSYYGYTF	TGTGCCAGCAGCCAGACCGAGGACAGTTACTATGGCTACACCTTC
TRBV19	TRBJ2-7	.	TRBD1	CASSTRDRPLKAAIDEQYF	TGTGCCAGTAGTACCCGGGACAGGCCTCTCAAGGCGGCTATCGACGAGCAGTACTTC
TRBV18	TRBJ2-1	.	TRBD2	CASSPTSGSYNEQFF	TGTGCCAGCTCACCAACTAGCGGGAGTTACAATGAGCAGTTCTTC
TRBV5-4	TRBJ2-7	many	TRBD1	CASSPTGVEQYF	TGTGCCAGCAGCCCGACAGGGGTCGAGCAGTACTTC
TRBV18	TRBJ2-1	.	TRBD2	CASSPRTSGGGDEQFF	TGTGCCAGCTCACCGAGGACTAGCGGGGGTGGAGATGAGCAGTTCTTC
TRBV24-1	TRBJ2-1	.	TRBD2	CATSDFRVAGKGNEQFF	TGTGCCACCAGTGATTTTCGGGTAGCGGGTAAAGGCAATGAGCAGTTCTTC
TRBV10-3	TRBJ2-7	.	.	CAIRRQDYEQYF	TGTGCCATCAGACGACAGGACTACGAGCAGTACTTC
TRBV19	TRBJ2-7	.	TRBD1	CASSIPRDRAHEQYF	TGTGCCAGTAGTATTCCCCGGGACAGGGCGCACGAGCAGTACTTC
TRBV2	TRBJ1-1	.	.	CASSDQGYTTEAFF	TGTGCCAGCAGTGATCAGGGGTATACCACTGAAGCTTTCTTT
TRBV3-1/TRBV3-2	TRBJ2-7	.	.	CASSPRGSYEQYF	TGTGCCAGCAGCCCCCGGGGGAGCTACGAGCAGTACTTC
TRBV19	TRBJ2-7	.	TRBD2	CASSITSSGSYEQYF	TGTGCCAGTAGTATTACGTCTAGCGGGAGCTACGAGCAGTACTTC
TRBV5-4	TRBJ2-3	.	TRBD2	CASSFSSGSGSDTQYF	TGTGCCAGCAGCTTTTCTAGCGGGAGCGGGTCCGATACGCAGTATTTT
TRBV6-1	TRBJ2-5	few	.	CASSELELETQYF	TGTGCCAGCAGTGAACTGGAGCTAGAGACCCAGTACTTC
TRBV19	TRBJ2-7	.	TRBD2	CASSIERTSGTYEQYF	TGTGCCAGTAGTATAGAAAGGACTAGCGGTACCTACGAGCAGTACTTC
TRBV19	TRBJ1-5	.	.	CASSREAIANQPQHF	TGTGCCAGTAGTCGCGAGGCCATAGCGAATCAGCCCCAGCATTTT
TRBV6-1	TRBJ1-5	.	TRBD1	CASSEWEQGAGQPQHF	TGTGCCAGCAGTGAATGGGAGCAGGGGGCCGGTCAGCCCCAGCATTTT
TRBV29-1	TRBJ1-1	once	.	CSVLLVSTNTEAFF	TGCAGCGTTCTCCTAGTGAGTACGAACACTGAAGCTTTCTTT
TRBV7-3	TRBJ2-1	.	.	CASTEERASYNEQFF	TGTGCCAGCACCGAAGAGCGGGCCTCCTACAATGAGCAGTTCTTC
TRBV3-1/TRBV3-2	TRBJ2-5	.	TRBD2	CASSQVGGTSGKETQYF	TGTGCCAGCAGCCAAGTTGGCGGGACTAGCGGGAAGGAGACCCAGTACTTC
TRBV27	TRBJ2-1	.	TRBD1	CASSSDRGPYNEQFF	TGTGCCAGCAGCTCGGACAGGGGACCCTACAATGAGCAGTTCTTC
TRBV27	TRBJ1-1	.	TRBD1	CASRTGYTEAFF	TGTGCCAGCAGGACAGGGTACACTGAAGCTTTCTTT
TRBV4-1	TRBJ2-3	.	.	CASSQDSSTDTQYF	TGCGCCAGCAGCCAAGATTCGAGCACAGATACGCAGTATTTT
TRBV11-2	TRBJ1-1	.	TRBD1	CASSFSGTVNTEAFF	TGTGCCAGCAGCTTCTCCGGGACAGTGAACACTGAAGCTTTCTTT
TRBV30	TRBJ1-1	.	.	CAWSDQGGTEAFF	TGTGCCTGGAGCGACCAGGGAGGCACTGAAGCTTTCTTT
TRBV6-5	TRBJ2-7	.	TRBD2	CASNQHTSGSDEQYF	TGTGCCAGCAACCAACACACTAGCGGGAGCGACGAGCAGTACTTC
TRBV19	TRBJ1-4	.	TRBD1	CASSIEGQAYEKLFF	TGTGCCAGTAGTATCGAGGGACAGGCTTACGAAAAACTGTTTTTT
TRBV5-8	TRBJ2-7	.	TRBD2	CASELGAGAYEQYF	TGTGCCAGTGAACTTGGGGCGGGAGCCTACGAGCAGTACTTC
TRBV9	TRBJ1-5	.	.	CASSVGGYGNQPQHF	TGTGCCAGCAGCGTAGGAGGTTACGGGAATCAGCCCCAGCATTTT
TRBV21-1	TRBJ1-2	.	.	CASRRIRQGDYGYTF	TGTGCCAGCAGGAGGATAAGACAGGGAGACTATGGCTACACCTTC
TRBV6-5	TRBJ2-5	once	TRBD2	CASSSGRQETQYF	TGTGCCAGCAGCAGCGGGAGACAAGAGACCCAGTACTTC
TRBV5-4	TRBJ1-4	.	TRBD1	CASSKSQGGEEKLFF	TGTGCCAGCAGCAAGTCACAGGGGGGTGAGGAAAAACTGTTTTTT
TRBV12-3/TRBV12-4	TRBJ1-1	.	.	CASSLTGAEAFF	TGTGCCAGCAGTTTAACGGGGGCTGAAGCTTTCTTT
TRBV27	TRBJ1-1	.	TRBD1	CASNRDRGQLATEAFF	TGTGCCAGCAACCGGGACAGGGGGCAATTGGCCACTGAAGCTTTCTTT
TRBV10-3	TRBJ2-3	once	TRBD2	CAISLTSGSGVADTQYF	TGTGCCATCAGTCTGACTAGCGGGAGTGGTGTGGCGGATACGCAGTATTTT
TRBV6-5	TRBJ2-5	.	.	CASGKLGGETQYF	TGTGCCAGCGGGAAACTCGGGGGAGAGACCCAGTACTTC
TRBV2	TRBJ2-5	.	.	CASSDTVNILVQETQYF	TGTGCCAGCAGTGACACCGTGAACATACTAGTCCAAGAGACCCAGTACTTC
TRBV5-1	TRBJ1-2	once	.	CASSLEQENYGYTF	TGCGCCAGCAGCTTGGAACAGGAGAACTATGGCTACACCTTC
TRBV10-3	TRBJ1-1	.	.	CAISESGATEAFF	TGTGCCATCAGTGAGTCTGGGGCCACTGAAGCTTTCTTT
TRBV5-4	TRBJ2-1	.	TRBD2	CASSNQRGSYNEQFF	TGTGCCAGCAGCAACCAGCGGGGCTCCTACAATGAGCAGTTCTTC
TRBV30	TRBJ1-5	.	TRBD1	CAWKGQESNQPQHF	TGTGCCTGGAAGGGACAGGAAAGCAATCAGCCCCAGCATTTT
TRBV6-1	TRBJ2-7	.	.	CASSEGTGEAYEQYF	TGTGCCAGCAGTGAAGGGACGGGAGAAGCCTACGAGCAGTACTTC
TRBV6-5	TRBJ1-3	.	.	CASSSPGGGNTIYF	TGTGCCAGCAGTTCCCCCGGGGGAGGGAACACCATATATTTT
TRBV6-2/TRBV6-3	TRBJ2-1	.	TRBD2	CASSYTPGLADREQFF	TGTGCCAGCAGTTACACCCCGGGACTAGCGGACCGCGAGCAGTTCTTC
TRBV12-3/TRBV12-4	TRBJ2-2	once	.	CASSPGVLELFF	TGTGCCAGCAGTCCAGGGGTACTGGAGCTGTTTTTT
TRBV27	TRBJ2-1	.	TRBD2	CASSLLRTSGSRYNEQFF	TGTGCCAGCAGTTTATTACGGACTAGCGGGAGTCGGTACAATGAGCAGTTCTTC
TRBV30	TRBJ1-2	.	.	CAWSGDILSNYGYTF	TGTGCCTGGAGTGGAGACATCCTGAGCAACTATGGCTACACCTTC
TRBV2	TRBJ1-2	.	TRBD1	CASSQGALANYGYTF	TGTGCCAGCTCACAGGGGGCCCTAGCTAACTATGGCTACACCTTC